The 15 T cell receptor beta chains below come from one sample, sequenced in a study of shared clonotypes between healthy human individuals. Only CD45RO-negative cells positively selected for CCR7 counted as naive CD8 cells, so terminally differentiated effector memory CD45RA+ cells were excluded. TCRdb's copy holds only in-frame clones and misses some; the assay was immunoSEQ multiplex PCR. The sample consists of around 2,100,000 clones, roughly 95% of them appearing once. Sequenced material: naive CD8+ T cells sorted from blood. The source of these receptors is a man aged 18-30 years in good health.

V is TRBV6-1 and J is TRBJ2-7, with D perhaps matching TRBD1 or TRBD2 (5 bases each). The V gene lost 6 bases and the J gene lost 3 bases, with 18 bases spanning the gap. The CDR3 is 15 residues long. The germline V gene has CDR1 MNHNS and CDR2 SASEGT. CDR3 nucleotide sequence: TGTGCCAGCAGCCCGGGTCCAACGGGGCGCTACGAGCAGTACTTC. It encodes CASSPGPTGRYEQYF.

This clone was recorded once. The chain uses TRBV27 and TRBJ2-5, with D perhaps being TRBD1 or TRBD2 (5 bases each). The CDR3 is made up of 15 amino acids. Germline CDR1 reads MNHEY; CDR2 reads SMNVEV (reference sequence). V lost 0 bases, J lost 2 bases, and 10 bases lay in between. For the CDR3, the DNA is TGTGCCAGCAGTTTATCGAGGGGCGTACAAGAGACCCAGTACTTC. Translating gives CASSLSRGVQETQYF.

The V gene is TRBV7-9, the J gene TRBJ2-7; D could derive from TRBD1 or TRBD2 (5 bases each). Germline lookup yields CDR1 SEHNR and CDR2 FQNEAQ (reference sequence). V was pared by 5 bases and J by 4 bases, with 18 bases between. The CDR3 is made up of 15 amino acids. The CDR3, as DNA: TGTGCCAGCAGCAGCCGGGACCGCTCTATTTACGAGCAGTACTTC. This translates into CASSSRDRSIYEQYF.

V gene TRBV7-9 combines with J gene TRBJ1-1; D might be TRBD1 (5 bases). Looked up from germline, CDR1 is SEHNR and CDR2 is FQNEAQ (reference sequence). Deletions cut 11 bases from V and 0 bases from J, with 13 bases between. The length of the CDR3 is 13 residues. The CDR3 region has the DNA TGTGCCGGGGCGCTTTCACTGAACACTGAAGCTTTCTTT. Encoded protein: CAGALSLNTEAFF.

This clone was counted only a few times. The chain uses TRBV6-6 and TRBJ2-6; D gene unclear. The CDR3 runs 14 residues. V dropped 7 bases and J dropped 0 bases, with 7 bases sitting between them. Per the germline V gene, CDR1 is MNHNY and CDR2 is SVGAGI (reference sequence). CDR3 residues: CASTDDSGANVLTF. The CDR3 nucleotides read TGTGCCAGCACCGACGACTCTGGGGCCAACGTCCTGACTTTC.

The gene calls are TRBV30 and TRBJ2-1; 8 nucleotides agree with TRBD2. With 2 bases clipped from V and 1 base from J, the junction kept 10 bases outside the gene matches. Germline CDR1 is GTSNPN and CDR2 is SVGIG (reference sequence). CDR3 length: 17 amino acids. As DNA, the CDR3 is TGTGCCTGGAGTTCATCCGGGGGGGCCGTTTCCTACAATGAGCAGTTCTTC. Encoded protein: CAWSSSGGAVSYNEQFF.

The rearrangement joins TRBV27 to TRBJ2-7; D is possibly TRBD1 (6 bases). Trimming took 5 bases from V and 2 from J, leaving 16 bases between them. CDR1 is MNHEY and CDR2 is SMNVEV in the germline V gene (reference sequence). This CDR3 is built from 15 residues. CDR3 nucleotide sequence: TGTGCCAGCAGTACAACCCGGGACAACCCCTACGAGCAGTACTTC. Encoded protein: CASSTTRDNPYEQYF.

This CDR3 reads CASSSSGGGETQYF. DNA for the CDR3: TGCGCCAGCAGCTCCTCGGGTGGTGGAGAGACCCAGTACTTC. The rearrangement uses TRBV5-1 and TRBJ2-5; D gene unclear. This CDR3 comprises 14 residues. Germline V gene data show CDR1 as SGHRS and CDR2 as YFSETQ. The germline V and J ends were trimmed by 3 bases and 4 bases, with 13 bases remaining between them.

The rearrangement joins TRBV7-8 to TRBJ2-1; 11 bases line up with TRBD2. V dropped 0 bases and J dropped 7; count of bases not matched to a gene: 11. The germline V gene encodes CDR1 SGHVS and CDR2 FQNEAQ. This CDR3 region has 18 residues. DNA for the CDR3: TGTGCCAGCAGCTTAGCACTAGCGGGGGCGGTCGGGCGGAATGAGCAGTTCTTC. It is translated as CASSLALAGAVGRNEQFF.

The CDR3 nucleotides read TGTGCCAGCGGTCGGGACTATGGCTACACCTTC. Translation gives CASGRDYGYTF. V usage is TRBV7-9 and J usage is TRBJ1-2; D remains unclear. Germline V gene sequence: CDR1 SEHNR, CDR2 FQNEAQ (reference sequence). V shed 8 bases and J shed 3 bases, with 7 bases lying between them. The CDR3 sequence is 11 residues long.

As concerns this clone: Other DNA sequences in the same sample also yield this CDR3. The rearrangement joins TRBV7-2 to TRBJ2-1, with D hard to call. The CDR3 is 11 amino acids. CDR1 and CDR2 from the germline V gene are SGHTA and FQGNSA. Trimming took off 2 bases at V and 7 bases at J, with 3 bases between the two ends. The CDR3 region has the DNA TGTGCCAGCAGCTTAATAAATGAGCAGTTCTTC. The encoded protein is CASSLINEQFF.

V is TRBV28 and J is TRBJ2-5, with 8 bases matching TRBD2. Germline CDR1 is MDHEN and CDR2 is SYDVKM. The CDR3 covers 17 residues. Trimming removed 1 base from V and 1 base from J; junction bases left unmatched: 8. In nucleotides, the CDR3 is TGTGCCAGCAGTTTATCTCTTTACGGGGGGGCCCAAGAGACCCAGTACTTC. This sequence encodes CASSLSLYGGAQETQYF.

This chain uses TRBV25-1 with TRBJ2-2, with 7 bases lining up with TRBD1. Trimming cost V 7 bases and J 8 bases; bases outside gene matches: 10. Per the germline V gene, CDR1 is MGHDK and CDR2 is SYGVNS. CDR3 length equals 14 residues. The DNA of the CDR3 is TGTGCCAGCACCGAGGGACAGCTGGTGGGGGAGCTGTTTTTT. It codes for CASTEGQLVGELFF.

The CDR3 DNA reads TGTGCCAGCAGTGTAGGGGAAACGGTGGGTGGCTACACCTTC. Its translation is CASSVGETVGGYTF. The chain carries TRBV25-1 and TRBJ1-2; a possible D gene is TRBD1 (5 bases). The V end lost 4 bases, the J end lost 7 bases, and 16 bases lay between the germline ends. The germline V gene encodes CDR1 MGHDK and CDR2 SYGVNS. The CDR3 length is 14 residues.

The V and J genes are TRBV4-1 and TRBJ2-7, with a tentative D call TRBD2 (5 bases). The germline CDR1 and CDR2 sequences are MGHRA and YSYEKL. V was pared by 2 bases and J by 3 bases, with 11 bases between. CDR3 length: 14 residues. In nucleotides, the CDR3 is TGCGCCAGCAGCCAATTCGACTACGACTACGAGCAGTACTTC. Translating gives CASSQFDYDYEQYF.